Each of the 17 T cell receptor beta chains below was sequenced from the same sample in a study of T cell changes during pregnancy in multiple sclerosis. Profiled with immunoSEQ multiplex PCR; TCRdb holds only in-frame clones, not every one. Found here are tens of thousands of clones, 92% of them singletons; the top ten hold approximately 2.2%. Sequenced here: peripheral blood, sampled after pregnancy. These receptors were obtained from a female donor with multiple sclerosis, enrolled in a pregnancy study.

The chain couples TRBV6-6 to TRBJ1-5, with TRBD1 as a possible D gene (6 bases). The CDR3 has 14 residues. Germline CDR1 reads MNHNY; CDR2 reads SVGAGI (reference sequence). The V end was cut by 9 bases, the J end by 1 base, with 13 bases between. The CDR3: CASQQGWSNQPQHF. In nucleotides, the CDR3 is TGTGCCAGTCAACAGGGATGGAGCAATCAGCCCCAGCATTTT.

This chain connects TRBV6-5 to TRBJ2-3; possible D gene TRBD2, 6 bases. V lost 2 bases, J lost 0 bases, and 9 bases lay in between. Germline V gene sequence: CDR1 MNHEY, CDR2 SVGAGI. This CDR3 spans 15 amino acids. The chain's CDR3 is CASSYSGPSTDTQYF. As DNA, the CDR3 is TGTGCCAGCAGTTACAGCGGGCCTAGCACAGATACGCAGTATTTT.

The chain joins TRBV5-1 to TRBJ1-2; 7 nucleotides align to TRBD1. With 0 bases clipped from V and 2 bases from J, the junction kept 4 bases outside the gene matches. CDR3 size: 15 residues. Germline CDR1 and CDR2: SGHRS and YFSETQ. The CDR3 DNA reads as TGCGCCAGCAGCTTGGTTTACAGGGGAAACTATGGCTACACCTTC. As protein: CASSLVYRGNYGYTF.

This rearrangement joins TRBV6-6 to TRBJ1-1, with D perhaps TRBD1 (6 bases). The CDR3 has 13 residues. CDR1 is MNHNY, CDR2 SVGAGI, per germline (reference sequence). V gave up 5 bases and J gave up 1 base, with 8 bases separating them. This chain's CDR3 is CASSRTENTEAFF. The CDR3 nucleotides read TGTGCCAGCAGTCGGACAGAGAACACTGAAGCTTTCTTT.

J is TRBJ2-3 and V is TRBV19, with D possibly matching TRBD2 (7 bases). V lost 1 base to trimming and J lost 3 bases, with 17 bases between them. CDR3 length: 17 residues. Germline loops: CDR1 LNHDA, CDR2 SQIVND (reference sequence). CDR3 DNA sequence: TGTGCCAGTAGTATAGTTACAGGGTGGGGGGGTACAGATACGCAGTATTTT. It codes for CASSIVTGWGGTDTQYF.

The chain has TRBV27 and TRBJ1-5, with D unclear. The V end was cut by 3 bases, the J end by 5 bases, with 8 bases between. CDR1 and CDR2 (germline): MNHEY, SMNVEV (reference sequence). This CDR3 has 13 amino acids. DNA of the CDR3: TGTGCCAGCAGTTTTACGGTAGATCAGCCCCAGCATTTT. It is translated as CASSFTVDQPQHF.

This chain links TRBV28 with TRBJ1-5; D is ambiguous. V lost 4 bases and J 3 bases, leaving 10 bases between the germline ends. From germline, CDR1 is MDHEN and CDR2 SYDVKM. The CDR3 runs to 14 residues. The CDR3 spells CASSSPRFNQPQHF. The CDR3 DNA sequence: TGTGCCAGCAGTTCGCCCAGATTCAATCAGCCCCAGCATTTT.

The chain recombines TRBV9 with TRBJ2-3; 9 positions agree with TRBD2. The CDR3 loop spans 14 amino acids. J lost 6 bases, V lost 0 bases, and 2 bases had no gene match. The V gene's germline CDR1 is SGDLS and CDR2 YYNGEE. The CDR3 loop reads CASSVVSGSDTQYF. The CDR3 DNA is TGTGCCAGCAGCGTAGTTAGCGGGAGTGATACGCAGTATTTT.

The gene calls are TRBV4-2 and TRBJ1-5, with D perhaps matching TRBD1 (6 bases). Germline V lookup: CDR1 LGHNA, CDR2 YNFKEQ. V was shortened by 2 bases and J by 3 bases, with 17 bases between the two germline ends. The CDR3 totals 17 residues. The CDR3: CASSQTGIAGVNQPQHF. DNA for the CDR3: TGTGCCAGCAGCCAAACAGGGATTGCCGGAGTCAATCAGCCCCAGCATTTT.

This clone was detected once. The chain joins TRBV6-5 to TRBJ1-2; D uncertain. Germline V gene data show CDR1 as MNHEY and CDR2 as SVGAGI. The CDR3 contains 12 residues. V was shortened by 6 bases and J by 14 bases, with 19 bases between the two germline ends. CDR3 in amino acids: CASRSVGQRWTF. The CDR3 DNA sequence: TGTGCCAGCAGGAGCGTAGGTCAAAGGTGGACCTTC.

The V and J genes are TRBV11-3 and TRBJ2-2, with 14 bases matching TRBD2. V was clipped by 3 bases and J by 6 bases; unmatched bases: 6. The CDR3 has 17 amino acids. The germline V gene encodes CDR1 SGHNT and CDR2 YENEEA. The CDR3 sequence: CASSFGGTSGSPGELFF. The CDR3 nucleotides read TGTGCCAGCAGCTTTGGAGGGACTAGCGGGAGCCCCGGGGAGCTGTTTTTT.

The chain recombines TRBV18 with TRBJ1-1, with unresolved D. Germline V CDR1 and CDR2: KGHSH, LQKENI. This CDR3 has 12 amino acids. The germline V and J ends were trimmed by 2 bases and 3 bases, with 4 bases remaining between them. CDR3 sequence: CASSPRDTEAFF. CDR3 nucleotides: TGTGCCAGCTCACCAAGAGACACTGAAGCTTTCTTT.

CDR3 residues: CASSFGPGQPQHF. In DNA form, the CDR3 reads TGTGCCAGCAGCTTTGGTCCGGGTCAGCCCCAGCATTTT. The rearrangement uses TRBV7-2 and TRBJ1-5; no firm D call. This CDR3 is 13 amino acids long. CDR1 SGHTA and CDR2 FQGNSA come from the germline V gene. The germline V and J ends were trimmed by 3 bases and 6 bases, with 9 bases remaining between them.

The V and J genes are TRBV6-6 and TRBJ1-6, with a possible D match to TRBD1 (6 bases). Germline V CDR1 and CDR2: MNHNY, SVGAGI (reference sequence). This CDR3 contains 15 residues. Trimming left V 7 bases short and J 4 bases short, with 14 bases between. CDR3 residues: CASTEDQGYNSPLHF. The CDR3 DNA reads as TGTGCCAGCACCGAAGATCAGGGGTATAATTCACCCCTCCACTTT.

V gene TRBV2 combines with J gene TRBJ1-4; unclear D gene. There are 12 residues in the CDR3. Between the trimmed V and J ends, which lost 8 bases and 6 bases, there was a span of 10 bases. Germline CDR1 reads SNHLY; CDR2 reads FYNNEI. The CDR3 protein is CASRGTDEKLFF. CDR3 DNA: TGTGCCAGCCGGGGTACAGATGAAAAACTGTTTTTT.

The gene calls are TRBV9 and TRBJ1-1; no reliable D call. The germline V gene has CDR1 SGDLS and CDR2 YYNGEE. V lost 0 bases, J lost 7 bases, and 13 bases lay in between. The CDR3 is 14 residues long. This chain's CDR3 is CASSVAPGSGEAFF. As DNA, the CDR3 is TGTGCCAGCAGCGTAGCGCCTGGCTCTGGTGAAGCTTTCTTT.

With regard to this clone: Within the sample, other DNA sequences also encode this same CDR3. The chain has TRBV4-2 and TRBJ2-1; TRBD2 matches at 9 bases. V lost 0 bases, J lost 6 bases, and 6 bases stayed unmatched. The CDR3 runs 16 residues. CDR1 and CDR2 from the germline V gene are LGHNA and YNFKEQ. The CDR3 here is CASSQDPSGGRNEQFF. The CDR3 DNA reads TGTGCCAGCAGCCAAGACCCCAGCGGGGGGCGCAATGAGCAGTTCTTC.